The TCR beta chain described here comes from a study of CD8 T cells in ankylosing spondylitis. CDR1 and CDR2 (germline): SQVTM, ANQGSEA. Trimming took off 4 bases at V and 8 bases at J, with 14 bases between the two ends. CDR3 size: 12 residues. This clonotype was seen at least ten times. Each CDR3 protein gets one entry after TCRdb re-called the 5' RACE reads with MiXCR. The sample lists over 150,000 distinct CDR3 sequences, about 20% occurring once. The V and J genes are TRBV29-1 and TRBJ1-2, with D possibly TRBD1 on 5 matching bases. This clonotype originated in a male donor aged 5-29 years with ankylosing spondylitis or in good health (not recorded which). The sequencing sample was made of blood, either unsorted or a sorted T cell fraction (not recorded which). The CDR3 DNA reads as TGCAGCGTTGGCGCCGGAGGGGACGGCTACACCTTC. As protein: CSVGAGGDGYTF.